The present TCR beta chain was sequenced within a study of shared T cell receptors in the human thymus. Germline loops: CDR1 MNHEY, CDR2 SMNVEV (reference sequence). This CDR3 contains 16 residues. The V and J ends lost 5 bases and 4 bases, in that order; junction bases with no gene match: 13. This clone was counted only a few times. Profiled with immunoSEQ multiplex PCR; TCRdb holds only in-frame clones, not every one. The sample has just under 550,000 clones, more than 75% seen once. A further study also used this sample, focusing on human thymus T cells. As that study records: Resections removed during corrective heart surgery provided the thymus tissue used. Gene usage (both V and J) appeared biased in thymic and blood repertoires. Related reports documented highly overlapping thymic repertoires among unrelated individuals.

The TCR sequence derives from a boy in the first two years of life with a congenital heart defect. Material: thymocytes. The chain couples TRBV27 to TRBJ2-5; 7 nucleotides line up with TRBD2. This chain's CDR3 is CASSPIGREGRETQYF. CDR3 nucleotide sequence: TGTGCCAGCAGTCCCATTGGGAGGGAAGGGCGAGAGACCCAGTACTTC.